The rows below give T cell receptor beta chains drawn from one sample of a study of CD8+ T cells in alopecia areata. Only in-frame clones appear in the TCRdb table, and some are missing; sequencing was by immunoSEQ multiplex PCR. The sample holds 85,000 to 95,000 clones, just over 70% seen once. The source was CD8+ T cells sorted from blood, collected at week 44, from a patient treated with tofacitinib. The origin of the receptors is a human donor with alopecia areata. CDR3s include the opening cysteine and the closing phenylalanine or tryptophan. Each record gives: D gene, J gene, V gene, clone size, CDR3 protein, CDR3 DNA. D genes are given only for firm matches. Expanded clones get a size class; other rows say once, few or many, or leave the size out.

>TRBD2|TRBJ2-2|TRBV6-5|NA
CASSYSAGEYTGELFF
TGTGCCAGCAGTTACTCGGCGGGGGAGTACACCGGGGAGCTGTTTTTT
>NA|TRBJ2-5|TRBV10-3|NA
CAARKADQETQYF
TGTGCCGCCAGGAAGGCGGACCAAGAGACCCAGTACTTC
>NA|TRBJ1-5|TRBV2|NA
CASSETEGNQPQHF
TGTGCCAGCAGTGAGACGGAAGGGAACCAGCCCCAGCATTTT
>TRBD1|TRBJ2-2|TRBV29-1|NA
CSATTGGNTGELFF
TGCAGCGCAACCACAGGGGGCAACACCGGGGAGCTGTTTTTT
>NA|TRBJ2-7|TRBV27|NA
CASSFLPGSYEQYF
TGTGCCAGCAGTTTTTTGCCAGGATCCTACGAGCAGTACTTC
>NA|TRBJ2-7|TRBV30|NA
CAWSGGDGTYEQYF
TGTGCCTGGAGTGGGGGGGACGGAACCTACGAGCAGTACTTC
>NA|TRBJ1-2|TRBV9|NA
CASSVGTGSFNYGYTF
TGTGCCAGCAGCGTAGGAACGGGGAGCTTTAACTATGGCTACACCTTC
>NA|TRBJ1-2|TRBV30|NA
CAWNGDYGYTF
TGTGCCTGGAATGGAGACTATGGCTACACCTTC
>NA|TRBJ2-3|TRBV5-4|NA
CASSSRGRDTQYF
TGTGCCAGCAGCTCCAGGGGCCGAGATACGCAGTATTTT
>NA|TRBJ2-2|TRBV6-5|once
CASEQGHTGELFF
TGTGCCAGCGAACAGGGACACACCGGGGAGCTGTTTTTT
>TRBD2|TRBJ2-1|TRBV4-3|NA
CASSWTSGEIINEQFF
TGCGCCAGCAGCTGGACTAGCGGTGAAATTATCAATGAGCAGTTCTTC
>TRBD1|TRBJ1-6|TRBV11-2|NA
CASSQGQKNSPLHF
TGTGCCAGCAGCCAGGGACAGAAAAATTCACCCCTCCACTTT
>TRBD1|TRBJ1-2|TRBV7-8|NA
CASRSSGGTGYGYTF
TGTGCCAGCAGGTCCTCCGGCGGGACAGGCTATGGCTACACCTTC
>TRBD1|TRBJ1-5|TRBV30|NA
CAWSSRQGSNQPQHF
TGTGCCTGGAGTTCCAGACAGGGAAGCAATCAGCCCCAGCATTTT
>NA|TRBJ2-1|TRBV11-2|NA
CASSFAGEQFF
TGTGCCAGCAGCTTTGCGGGGGAGCAGTTCTTC
>NA|TRBJ2-7|TRBV10-2|NA
CASSEGGYEQYF
TGCGCCAGCAGTGAGGGAGGGTACGAGCAGTACTTC
>NA|TRBJ2-1|TRBV28|few
CASSWDNEQFF
TGTGCCAGCAGTTGGGACAATGAGCAGTTCTTC
>NA|TRBJ1-1|TRBV4-2|NA
CASSPDEGPEAFF
TGTGCCAGCAGCCCAGATGAGGGGCCTGAAGCTTTCTTT
>NA|TRBJ2-3|TRBV5-6|NA
CASSLRVPTDTQYF
TGTGCCAGCAGCTTGAGGGTACCCACAGATACGCAGTATTTT
>NA|TRBJ2-7|TRBV7-2|medium-sized
CASSLYGEDWDEQYF
TGTGCCAGCAGCTTATACGGGGAAGATTGGGACGAGCAGTACTTC
>NA|TRBJ1-1|TRBV13|NA
CASSLGGGNTEAFF
TGTGCCAGCAGCTTAGGCGGGGGGAACACTGAAGCTTTCTTT
>TRBD1|TRBJ1-5|TRBV5-6|NA
CASSLWTGSSNQPQHF
TGTGCCAGCAGCCTTTGGACAGGCAGTAGCAATCAGCCCCAGCATTTT
>TRBD2|TRBJ2-3|TRBV7-6|NA
CASGSGGRGDTQYF
TGTGCCAGCGGGAGCGGGGGCCGGGGGGATACGCAGTATTTT
>TRBD1|TRBJ2-7|TRBV29-1|NA
CSTRQGASEQYF
TGCAGCACGAGACAGGGGGCAAGCGAGCAGTACTTC
>TRBD1|TRBJ1-5|TRBV9|NA
CASSVEPGGDQPQHF
TGTGCCAGCAGCGTGGAACCAGGGGGCGATCAGCCCCAGCATTTT
>TRBD1|TRBJ1-1|TRBV29-1|NA
CSVVAEWTGRNTEAFF
TGCAGCGTTGTGGCAGAATGGACAGGCCGGAACACTGAAGCTTTCTTT
>NA|TRBJ1-6|TRBV7-8|NA
CASSLVIRGSPLHF
TGTGCCAGCAGCTTAGTGATTAGGGGCTCACCCCTCCACTTT
>NA|TRBJ1-1|TRBV27|NA
CATRARNTEAFF
TGTGCCACCCGAGCGAGGAACACTGAAGCTTTCTTT
>NA|TRBJ1-1|TRBV23-1|NA
CASSQSGVEAFF
TGCGCCAGCAGTCAATCGGGGGTTGAAGCTTTCTTT
>NA|TRBJ1-1|TRBV29-1|NA
CSVDPSGQGLTEAFF
TGCAGCGTTGACCCATCGGGGCAGGGCTTGACTGAAGCTTTCTTT
>NA|TRBJ1-2|TRBV29-1|NA
CSASSGGMAGYTF
TGCAGCGCCTCCTCAGGCGGGATGGCTGGCTACACCTTC
>NA|TRBJ1-4|TRBV29-1|NA
CSVEYASATNEKLFF
TGCAGCGTTGAATACGCCAGCGCAACTAATGAAAAACTGTTTTTT
>NA|TRBJ1-2|TRBV9|once
CASSVGVSHNEIDGYTF
TGTGCCAGCAGCGTAGGCGTCAGCCACAATGAGATAGATGGCTACACCTTC
>NA|TRBJ1-4|TRBV7-6|NA
CASSLAPDRVEKLFF
TGTGCCAGCAGCCTTGCCCCGGACAGAGTTGAAAAACTGTTTTTT
>NA|TRBJ1-1|TRBV29-1|few
CSVLTGSTEAFF
TGCAGCGTTTTGACAGGATCAACTGAAGCTTTCTTT
>NA|TRBJ1-2|TRBV19|NA
CASSMDSLNYGYTF
TGTGCCAGTAGTATGGACAGCCTTAACTATGGCTACACCTTC
>TRBD2|TRBJ2-7|TRBV29-1|NA
CSVAGGVGTYEQYF
TGCAGCGTGGCGGGGGGCGTAGGGACCTACGAGCAGTACTTC
>TRBD2|TRBJ2-1|TRBV25-1|NA
CASGGAYNEQFF
TGTGCCAGCGGGGGGGCCTACAATGAGCAGTTCTTC
>TRBD1|TRBJ1-5|TRBV5-6|NA
CASSLAEQGPEYSNQPQHF
TGTGCCAGCAGCTTGGCGGAACAGGGGCCCGAATATAGCAATCAGCCCCAGCATTTT
>NA|TRBJ1-1|TRBV25-1|once
CASSDGGWAPNTEAFF
TGTGCCAGCAGTGATGGGGGGTGGGCGCCTAACACTGAAGCTTTCTTT
>NA|TRBJ1-1|TRBV10-1|NA
CASSESSGNTEAFF
TGCGCCAGCAGTGAGTCGTCGGGAAACACTGAAGCTTTCTTT
>NA|TRBJ1-1|TRBV6-5|NA
CASSYSGDSNTEAFF
TGTGCCAGCAGTTACTCGGGGGACTCGAACACTGAAGCTTTCTTT